The 17 T cell receptor beta chains reported below all come from one sample, sequenced in a study of monozygotic twins with inflammatory bowel disease. After re-calling the 5' RACE reads, TCRdb lists one entry per CDR3 protein, DNA absent. This repertoire includes around 230,000 distinct CDR3 sequences. Sequences were obtained from blood. The receptors were sampled from a human donor with ulcerative colitis or Crohn's disease, or a healthy co-twin of an affected twin (not recorded which).

This chain connects TRBV20-1 to TRBJ2-3; without DNA, the TCRdb call of TRBD2 cannot be checked. The CDR3 is 15 residues long. Germline CDR1 reads DFQATT; CDR2 reads SNEGSKA (reference sequence). CDR3: CSPKGAGKSTDTQYF.

The rearrangement links TRBV3-1 to TRBJ1-6. In germline, CDR1 is LGHDT, CDR2 YNNKEL (reference sequence). The length of the CDR3 is 13 residues. The CDR3 sequence is CASSHLKQRPLHF.

V gene TRBV4-1 combines with J gene TRBJ2-7. Germline V lookup: CDR1 MGHRA, CDR2 YSYEKL. The CDR3 extends over 14 amino acids. The CDR3 sequence: CASSQQLQSYEQYF.

This chain connects TRBV6-6 to TRBJ2-3; the D gene TCRdb calls, TRBD1, cannot be checked with no DNA. Germline V gene data show CDR1 as MNHNY and CDR2 as SVGAGI (reference sequence). The CDR3 is made up of 14 amino acids. CDR3: CASKGAGGSDTQYF.

V and J are TRBV7-9 and TRBJ2-1; with no DNA, the TCRdb D assignment of TRBD2 cannot be verified. The CDR3 consists of 13 residues. Germline assignment: CDR1 SEHNR and CDR2 FQNEAQ (reference sequence). Here the CDR3 reads CASSTTRGNEQFF.

CDR3 sequence: CASSLALFSGGETQYF. The chain has TRBV12-3 or TRBV12-4 and TRBJ2-5; TCRdb reports TRBD2, a call that lacks DNA to check it against. The CDR3 is made up of 16 amino acids.

This chain uses TRBV6-5 with TRBJ1-6. Germline CDR1 MNHEY, CDR2 SVGAGI. This CDR3 is 12 amino acids long. The chain's CDR3 is CASRRLEAPLHF.

The chain has TRBV27 and TRBJ2-3. This CDR3 is 11 amino acids long. From germline, CDR1 is MNHEY and CDR2 SMNVEV (reference sequence). CDR3 sequence: CASSESDTQYF.

The rearrangement links TRBV7-8 to TRBJ2-5; TCRdb outputs TRBD1, but without DNA this stays unchecked. This CDR3 comprises 14 residues. Germline CDR1 SGHVS, CDR2 FQNEAQ. The CDR3 sequence is CASSLRAGRETQYF.

This sequence joins TRBV20-1 and TRBJ1-5. Germline lookup yields CDR1 DFQATT and CDR2 SNEGSKA (reference sequence). The CDR3 runs 13 residues. The chain's CDR3 is CSASATNNQPQHF.

J is TRBJ2-7 and V is TRBV12-3 or TRBV12-4; the TCRdb call, TRBD1, lacks DNA for checking. The CDR3 is 16 residues long. The CDR3 is CASSLALRDISYEQYF.

This chain links TRBV5-1 with TRBJ1-4. Germline V gives CDR1 SGHRS, CDR2 YFSETQ. The CDR3 totals 15 residues. The CDR3 sequence: CASSLAGSTNEKLFF.

The chain couples TRBV28 to TRBJ2-2; lacking DNA, the TRBD1 call made by TCRdb goes unchecked. The CDR3 length is 17 residues. Germline V lookup: CDR1 MDHEN, CDR2 SYDVKM. This CDR3 reads CASSLFYRSPNTGELFF.

This chain links TRBV5-1 with TRBJ2-5; the D call from TCRdb, TRBD2, cannot be confirmed without DNA. CDR3 length: 14 amino acids. CDR1 is SGHRS, CDR2 YFSETQ, per germline. CDR3 amino acids: CASSLERGQETQYF. The full variable domain, its missing parts supplied by reference TRBV5-1 and TRBJ2-5, is KAGVTQTPRYLIKTRGQQVTLSCSPISGHRSVSWYQQTPGQGLQFLFEYFSETQRNKGNFPGRFSGRQFSNSRSEMNVSTLELGDSALYLCASSLERGQETQYFGPGTRLLVL.

The chain combines TRBV20-1 with TRBJ2-5; without DNA, the TCRdb call of TRBD1 cannot be checked. The CDR3 is 13 residues long. Germline V lookup: CDR1 DFQATT, CDR2 SNEGSKA (reference sequence). The CDR3 protein is CSVQQGAQETQYF.

The V and J genes are TRBV7-9 and TRBJ2-7. CDR3 size: 15 residues. Germline CDR1 SEHNR, CDR2 FQNEAQ (reference sequence). The CDR3 loop is CSSSLFAGASYEQYF.

The chain has TRBV11-2 and TRBJ2-1; TCRdb proposes TRBD2, but this gene call is untestable without DNA. This CDR3 spans 18 amino acids. The germline gives CDR1 SGHAT, CDR2 FQNNGV. CDR3 protein: CASSLEEGLAGGLGEQFF.